The present TCR beta chain was sequenced within a study of cytotoxic CD8 clonotypes in ibrutinib-treated CLL. The study, taken as a whole, reports: Increased clonality at ibrutinib response gave way to a return toward baseline at progression. Patients showed higher baseline clonality than age-matched healthy donors, and it tracked circulating CD8+ T-cell counts. Shared public clonotypes were rare, and on treatment they either got smaller or stayed the same.

Sequenced by immunoSEQ multiplex PCR; TCRdb stores in-frame clones only, minus some. The sample has tens of thousands of clones, around 78% seen once. Genomic DNA in an amount of around 1.8 micrograms was extracted from cryopreserved PBMCs and used for the preparation of TCR beta libraries. In its sample, this clone was seen a few times. Its antigen is undetermined. Germline V gene lookup returns CDR1 SGHRS and CDR2 YFSETQ. CDR3 length: 17 residues. The trim removed 0 bases at V and 7 bases at J, leaving 12 bases unmatched. The chain links TRBV5-1 to TRBJ2-2, with 7 nucleotides matching TRBD2. The sequencing used PBMCs, collected after 24 months of ibrutinib treatment. The clonotype was recovered from a human donor with chronic lymphocytic leukemia. The CDR3 here is CASSLASGGRKVGELFF. CDR3 nucleotide sequence: TGCGCCAGCAGCTTGGCCTCCGGCGGGAGAAAGGTCGGGGAGCTGTTTTTT.